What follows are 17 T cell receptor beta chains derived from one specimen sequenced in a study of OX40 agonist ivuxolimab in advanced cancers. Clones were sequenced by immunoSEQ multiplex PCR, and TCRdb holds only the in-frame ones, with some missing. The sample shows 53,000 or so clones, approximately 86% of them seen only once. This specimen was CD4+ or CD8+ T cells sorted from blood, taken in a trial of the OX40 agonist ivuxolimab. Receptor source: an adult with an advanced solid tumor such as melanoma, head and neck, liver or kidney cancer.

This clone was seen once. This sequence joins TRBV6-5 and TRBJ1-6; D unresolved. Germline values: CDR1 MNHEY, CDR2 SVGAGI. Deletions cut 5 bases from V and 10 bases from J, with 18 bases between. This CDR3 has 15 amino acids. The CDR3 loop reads CASSRPTVPTSPLHF. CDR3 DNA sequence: TGTGCCAGCAGTCGGCCTACAGTCCCCACCTCACCCCTCCACTTT.

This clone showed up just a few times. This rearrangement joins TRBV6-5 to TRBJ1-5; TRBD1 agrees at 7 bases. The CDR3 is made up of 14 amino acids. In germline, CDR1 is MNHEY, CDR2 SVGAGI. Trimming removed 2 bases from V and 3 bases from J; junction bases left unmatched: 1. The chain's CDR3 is CASSYTGVNQPQHF. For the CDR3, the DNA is TGTGCCAGCAGTTACACAGGGGTCAATCAGCCCCAGCATTTT.

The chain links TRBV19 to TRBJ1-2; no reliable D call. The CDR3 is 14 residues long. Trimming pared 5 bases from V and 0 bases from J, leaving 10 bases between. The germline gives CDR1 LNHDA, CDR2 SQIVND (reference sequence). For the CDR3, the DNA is TGTGCCAGTAGTCGTGGTTTAGCTAACTATGGCTACACCTTC. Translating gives CASSRGLANYGYTF. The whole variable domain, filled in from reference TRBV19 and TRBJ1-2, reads DGGITQSPKYLFRKEGQNVTLSCEQNLNHDAMYWYRQDPGQGLRLIYYSQIVNDFQKGDIAEGYSVSREKKESFPLTVTSAQKNPTAFYLCASSRGLANYGYTFGSGTRLTVV.

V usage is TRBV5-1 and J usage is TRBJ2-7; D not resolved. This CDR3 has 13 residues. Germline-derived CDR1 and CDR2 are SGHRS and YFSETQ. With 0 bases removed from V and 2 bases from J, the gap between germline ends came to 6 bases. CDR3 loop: CASSLGPTYEQYF. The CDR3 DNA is TGCGCCAGCAGCTTGGGACCCACCTACGAGCAGTACTTC.

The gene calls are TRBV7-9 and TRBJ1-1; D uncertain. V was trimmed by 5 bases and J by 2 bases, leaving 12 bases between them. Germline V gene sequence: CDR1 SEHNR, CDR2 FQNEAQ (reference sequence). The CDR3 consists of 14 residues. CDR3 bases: TGTGCCAGCAGCAAAGCGGCGGGAAACACTGAAGCTTTCTTT. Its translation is CASSKAAGNTEAFF.

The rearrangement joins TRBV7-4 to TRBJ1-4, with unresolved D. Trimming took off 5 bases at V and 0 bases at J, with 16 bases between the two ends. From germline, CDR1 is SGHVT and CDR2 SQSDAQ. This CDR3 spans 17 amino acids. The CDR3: CASSHSLNRATNEKLFF. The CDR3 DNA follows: TGTGCCAGCAGCCACTCCCTAAATCGCGCAACTAATGAAAAACTGTTTTTT.

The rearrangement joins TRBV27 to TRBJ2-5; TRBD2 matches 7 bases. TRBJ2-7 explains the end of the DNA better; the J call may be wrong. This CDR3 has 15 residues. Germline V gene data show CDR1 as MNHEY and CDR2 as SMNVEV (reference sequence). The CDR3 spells CASSLSPSGWYEQYF. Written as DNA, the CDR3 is TGTGCCAGCAGTTTATCTCCTAGCGGATGGTACGAGCAGTACTTC.

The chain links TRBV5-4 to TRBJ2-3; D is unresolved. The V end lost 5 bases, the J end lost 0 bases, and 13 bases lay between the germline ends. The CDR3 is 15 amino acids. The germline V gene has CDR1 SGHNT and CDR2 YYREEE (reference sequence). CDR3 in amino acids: CASSRDTASTDTQYF. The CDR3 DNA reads TGTGCCAGCAGTCGAGATACAGCTAGCACAGATACGCAGTATTTT.

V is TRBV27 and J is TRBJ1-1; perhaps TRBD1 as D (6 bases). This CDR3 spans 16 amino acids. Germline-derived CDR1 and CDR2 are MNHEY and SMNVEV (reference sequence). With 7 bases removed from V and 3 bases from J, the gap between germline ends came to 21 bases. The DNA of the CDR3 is TGTGCCAGCACCCCGAGGGGGGGCGCCCGGGACACTGAAGCTTTCTTT. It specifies CASTPRGGARDTEAFF.

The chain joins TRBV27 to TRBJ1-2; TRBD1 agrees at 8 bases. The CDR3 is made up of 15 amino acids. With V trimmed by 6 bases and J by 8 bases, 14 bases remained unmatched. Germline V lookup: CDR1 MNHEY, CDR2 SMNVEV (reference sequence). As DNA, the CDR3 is TGTGCCAGCAGCTCTCGACAGGGGAAGAGAGGGGGCTACACCTTC. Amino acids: CASSSRQGKRGGYTF.

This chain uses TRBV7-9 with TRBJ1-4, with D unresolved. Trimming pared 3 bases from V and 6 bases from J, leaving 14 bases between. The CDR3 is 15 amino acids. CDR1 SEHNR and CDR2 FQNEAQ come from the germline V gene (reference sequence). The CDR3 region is CASSLGLGSHEKLFF. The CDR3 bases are TGTGCCAGCAGCTTGGGATTGGGGTCACATGAAAAACTGTTTTTT.

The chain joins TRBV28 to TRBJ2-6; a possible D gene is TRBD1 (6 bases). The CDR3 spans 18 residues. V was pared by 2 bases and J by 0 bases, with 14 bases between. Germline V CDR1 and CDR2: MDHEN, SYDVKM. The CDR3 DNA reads TGTGCCAGCAGTTTAATGATTGGGGGCGGCTCTGGGGCCAACGTCCTGACTTTC. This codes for CASSLMIGGGSGANVLTF.

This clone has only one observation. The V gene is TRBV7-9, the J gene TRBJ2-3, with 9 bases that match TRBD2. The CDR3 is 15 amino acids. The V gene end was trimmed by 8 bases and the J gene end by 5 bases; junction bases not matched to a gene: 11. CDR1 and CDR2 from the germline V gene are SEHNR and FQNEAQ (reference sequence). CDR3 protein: CASFVVAGVEDTQYF. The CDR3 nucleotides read TGTGCCAGCTTCGTGGTAGCGGGAGTGGAAGATACGCAGTATTTT.

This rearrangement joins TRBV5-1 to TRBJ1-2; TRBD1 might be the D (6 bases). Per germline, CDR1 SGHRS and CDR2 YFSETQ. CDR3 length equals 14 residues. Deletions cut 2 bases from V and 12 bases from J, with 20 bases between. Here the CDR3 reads CASSLGGQRSFDTF. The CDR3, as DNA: TGCGCCAGCAGCTTAGGGGGGCAGCGGTCATTTGACACCTTC.

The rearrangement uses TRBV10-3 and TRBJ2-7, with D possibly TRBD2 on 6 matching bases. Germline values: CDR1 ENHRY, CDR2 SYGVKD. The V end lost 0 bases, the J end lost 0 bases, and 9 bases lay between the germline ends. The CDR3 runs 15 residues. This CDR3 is CAISESEGISYEQYF. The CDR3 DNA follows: TGTGCCATCAGTGAGTCGGAGGGGATCTCCTACGAGCAGTACTTC.

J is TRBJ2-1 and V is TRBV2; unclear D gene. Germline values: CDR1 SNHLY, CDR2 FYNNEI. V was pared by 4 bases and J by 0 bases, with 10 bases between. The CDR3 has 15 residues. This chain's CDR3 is CASSVEESSYNEQFF. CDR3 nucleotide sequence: TGTGCCAGCAGTGTTGAGGAAAGCTCCTACAATGAGCAGTTCTTC.

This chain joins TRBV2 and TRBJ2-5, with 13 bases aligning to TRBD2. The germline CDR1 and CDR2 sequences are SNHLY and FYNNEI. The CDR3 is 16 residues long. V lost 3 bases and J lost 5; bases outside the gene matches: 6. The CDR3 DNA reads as TGTGCCAGCAGTGACACCGGACTAGCGGGAGCCGAGACCCAGTACTTC. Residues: CASSDTGLAGAETQYF.